This is a list of T cell receptor beta chains from one sample in a study of cytomegalovirus exposure and HLA in healthy donors. The protocol was immunoSEQ multiplex PCR, while the TCRdb copy is restricted to in-frame clones and leaves out a portion. The repertoire holds roughly 120,000 clones, around 10% seen once, with about 3% in the top ten. Sequencing input: PBMCs. These TCRs come from a man aged 25-45 years in good health and CMV-seronegative. Each CDR3 is given with its conserved first and last residue. The D gene is left open where the match is weak. Size values are once, few and many counts, or a class for expanded clones, and some rows have none.

D: .
size: few
V: TRBV4-1
J: TRBJ2-5
length: 14
DNA: TGCGCCAGCAGCCAACTGGAGGGGACAGAGACCCAGTACTTC
CDR3: CASSQLEGTETQYF

D: TRBD1
size: few
V: TRBV6-5
J: TRBJ2-2
length: 15
DNA: TGTGCCAGCAGGCGGGACAGGGGGACGTCCGGGGAGCTGTTTTTT
CDR3: CASRRDRGTSGELFF

D: TRBD2
size: few
V: TRBV14
J: TRBJ2-1
length: 17
DNA: TGTGCCAGCAGCCAAGAGAGGGCTGCGGGAGTTATCAATGAGCAGTTCTTC
CDR3: CASSQERAAGVINEQFF

D: .
size: .
V: TRBV7-2
J: TRBJ2-1
length: 13
DNA: TGTGCCAGCAGCTTAGGAGGGCACAATGAGCAGTTCTTC
CDR3: CASSLGGHNEQFF

D: .
size: .
V: TRBV6-4
J: TRBJ1-3
length: 15
DNA: TGTGCCAGCAGTGACTCAGCGGGCTCTGGAAACACCATATATTTT
CDR3: CASSDSAGSGNTIYF

D: TRBD2
size: few
V: TRBV23-1
J: TRBJ2-1
length: 16
DNA: TGCGCCAGCAGTCAATCGAATAGCGGGAACTCCAATGAGCAGTTCTTC
CDR3: CASSQSNSGNSNEQFF

D: .
size: .
V: TRBV28
J: TRBJ2-6
length: 15
DNA: TGTGCCAGCAGTGAAGACATCTCTGGGGCCAACGTCCTGACTTTC
CDR3: CASSEDISGANVLTF

D: TRBD1
size: few
V: TRBV7-8
J: TRBJ1-1
length: 15
DNA: TGTGCCAGCAGCTTAGCCGGGACAGGGGCCACTGAAGCTTTCTTT
CDR3: CASSLAGTGATEAFF

D: .
size: few
V: TRBV12-5
J: TRBJ2-3
length: 13
DNA: TGTGCTAGTGGAGGACTAAGCACAGATACGCAGTATTTT
CDR3: CASGGLSTDTQYF

D: TRBD2
size: .
V: TRBV25-1
J: TRBJ2-1
length: 14
DNA: TGTGCCAGCTCTACTAGCGGGAACTACAATGAGCAGTTCTTC
CDR3: CASSTSGNYNEQFF

D: TRBD1
size: few
V: TRBV5-4
J: TRBJ1-1
length: 15
DNA: TGTGCCAGCAGCTTGGACAGGGGGAGTGCCACTGAAGCTTTCTTT
CDR3: CASSLDRGSATEAFF